The 26 T cell receptor beta chains reported below all come from one sample, sequenced in a study of OX40 agonist ivuxolimab in advanced cancers. Clones were read by immunoSEQ multiplex PCR, and TCRdb kept only the in-frame ones, dropping some. This sample carries under 150,000 clones, 75% to 95% of them seen once, and the ten largest clones take 1.1%. The source was CD4+ or CD8+ T cells sorted from blood, collected in a trial of the OX40 agonist ivuxolimab. All receptors come from an adult with an advanced solid tumor such as melanoma, head and neck, liver or kidney cancer.

The gene calls are TRBV27 and TRBJ2-7, with 10 nucleotides matching TRBD1. V was pared by 5 bases and J by 4 bases, with 5 bases of the junction left unmatched. This CDR3 spans 14 amino acids. Looked up from germline, CDR1 is MNHEY and CDR2 is SMNVEV (reference sequence). As DNA, the CDR3 is TGTGCCAGCAGTATCCGGGACAGGGGTTACGAGCAGTACTTC. It translates to CASSIRDRGYEQYF.

This rearrangement joins TRBV19 to TRBJ2-6; TRBD2 matches 7 bases. Losses at the gene ends were 7 bases for V and 5 bases for J; bases not matched to a gene: 8. The CDR3 has 15 amino acids. Germline values: CDR1 LNHDA, CDR2 SQIVND (reference sequence). CDR3 protein: CASKEGGLWANVLTF. CDR3 DNA: TGTGCCAGTAAGGAGGGAGGGCTCTGGGCCAACGTCCTGACTTTC.

This chain joins TRBV9 and TRBJ1-3; 7 bases match TRBD1. J gave up 3 bases and V 0 bases, and 9 bases lay outside the gene matches. The CDR3 spans 17 residues. Germline V lookup: CDR1 SGDLS, CDR2 YYNGEE. As DNA, the CDR3 is TGTGCCAGCAGCGTAGCCCCGGGACAGAGTGATGGAAACACCATATATTTT. Protein sequence: CASSVAPGQSDGNTIYF.

The CDR3 nucleotides are TGTGCCACCAGCAGAGTAATCGGCAGAGAAAAACTGTTTTTT. This gives the protein CATSRVIGREKLFF. The V gene is TRBV15, the J gene TRBJ1-4; D ambiguous. This CDR3 spans 14 amino acids. V gave up 1 base and J gave up 8 bases, with 11 bases separating them. Per germline, CDR1 LNHNV and CDR2 YYDKDF (reference sequence).

The chain links TRBV28 to TRBJ1-3; tentatively, D is TRBD1 (6 bases). The germline gives CDR1 MDHEN, CDR2 SYDVKM. This CDR3 is built from 14 residues. The V and J ends lost 7 bases and 1 base respectively, with 11 bases between them. CDR3 in DNA: TGTGCCAGCACCCACAGGGATTCTGGAAACACCATATATTTT. Its protein product is CASTHRDSGNTIYF.

The V gene is TRBV5-6, the J gene TRBJ2-3; D may be TRBD2 (5 bases). V gave up 5 bases and J gave up 6 bases, with 10 bases separating them. From germline, CDR1 is SGHDT and CDR2 YYEEEE. The CDR3 contains 12 residues. CDR3 residues: CASRYGLDTQYF. DNA for the CDR3: TGTGCCAGCAGATACGGACTTGATACGCAGTATTTT.

This chain links TRBV28 with TRBJ2-2, with D maybe TRBD1 (5 bases). The germline CDR1 and CDR2 sequences are MDHEN and SYDVKM. This CDR3 contains 13 residues. Trimming stripped 10 bases from V and 4 bases from J, with 13 bases between. The CDR3 protein is CAIVQGITGELFF. In nucleotides, the CDR3 is TGTGCCATCGTGCAGGGTATCACCGGGGAGCTGTTTTTT. Supplemented by reference TRBV28 and TRBJ2-2, the full variable domain reads DVKVTQSSRYLVKRTGEKVFLECVQDMDHENMFWYRQDPGLGLRLIYFSYDVKMKEKGDIPEGYSVSREKKERFSLILESASTNQTSMYLCAIVQGITGELFFGEGSRLTVL.

This clone was seen once. This chain uses TRBV16 with TRBJ2-3; D gene unclear. Germline-derived CDR1 and CDR2 are KGHSY and FQNENV. The CDR3 covers 13 residues. V lost 0 bases to trimming and J lost 3 bases, with 4 bases between them. CDR3 sequence: CASSQSKTDTQYF. The CDR3 DNA reads as TGTGCCAGCAGCCAATCAAAAACAGATACGCAGTATTTT.

The gene calls are TRBV6-5 and TRBJ2-7; D is ambiguous. V was cut by 3 bases and J by 7 bases, with 13 bases left in between. This CDR3 spans 13 amino acids. Germline assignment: CDR1 MNHEY and CDR2 SVGAGI. The CDR3 protein is CASSYGYDQEQYF. CDR3 nucleotide sequence: TGTGCCAGCAGTTATGGGTACGACCAGGAGCAGTACTTC.

There are a few counts of this clone. J is TRBJ1-2 and V is TRBV19; D may be TRBD1 (5 bases). The CDR3 spans 15 residues. CDR1 and CDR2 from the germline V gene are LNHDA and SQIVND (reference sequence). The V end lost 3 bases, the J end lost 2 bases, and 13 bases lay between the germline ends. The CDR3 protein is CASSMGREANYGYTF. The CDR3 region has the DNA TGTGCCAGTAGTATGGGCAGGGAGGCAAACTATGGCTACACCTTC.

The CDR3 spells CASVRTGGSGEQYF. The CDR3 nucleotides read TGTGCCAGCGTTCGGACAGGGGGCTCTGGCGAGCAGTACTTC. The chain couples TRBV2 to TRBJ2-7; 11 positions match TRBD1. V shed 8 bases, J shed 6 bases, and the junction held 9 bases outside the gene matches. The germline gives CDR1 SNHLY, CDR2 FYNNEI. This CDR3 is 14 amino acids long.

The genes are TRBV4-3 and TRBJ1-2; D remains ambiguous. The V end was cut by 1 base, the J end by 2 bases, with 17 bases between. CDR1 is LGHNA, CDR2 YSLEER, per germline. The CDR3 consists of 17 residues. CDR3 residues: CASSQGIAAGDNYGYTF. DNA for the CDR3: TGCGCCAGCAGCCAAGGCATAGCGGCAGGCGACAACTATGGCTACACCTTC.

The rearrangement joins TRBV6-1 to TRBJ1-3; maybe TRBD1 (5 bases). Germline-derived CDR1 and CDR2 are MNHNS and SASEGT. The V end lost 4 bases, the J end lost 3 bases, and 16 bases lay between the germline ends. The CDR3 length is 16 residues. The CDR3 loop is CASSASGSSIGNTIYF. In nucleotides, the CDR3 is TGTGCCAGCAGTGCGTCAGGGTCCTCAATTGGAAACACCATATATTTT.

The chain uses TRBV28 and TRBJ1-5; perhaps TRBD1 as D (5 bases). Germline lookup yields CDR1 MDHEN and CDR2 SYDVKM. V lost 0 bases and J lost 2, with 5 bases in between. This CDR3 is 14 amino acids long. The CDR3 sequence: CASSLWTGNQPQHF. The CDR3 DNA is TGTGCCAGCAGTTTATGGACAGGCAATCAGCCCCAGCATTTT.

V is TRBV19 and J is TRBJ1-5; possible D gene TRBD1, 6 bases. The CDR3 consists of 16 residues. Germline-derived CDR1 and CDR2 are LNHDA and SQIVND (reference sequence). V was pared by 4 bases and J by 2 bases, with 15 bases between. CDR3 in amino acids: CASSTGTGWGNQPQHF. CDR3 nucleotide sequence: TGTGCCAGTAGTACCGGAACAGGGTGGGGCAATCAGCCCCAGCATTTT.

V usage is TRBV5-1 and J usage is TRBJ1-4, with TRBD1 identical over 9 bases. Germline lookup yields CDR1 SGHRS and CDR2 YFSETQ. CDR3 length equals 15 residues. Germline trimming cut 1 base from V and 8 bases from J; bases unmatched to any gene: 6. CDR3 nucleotides: TGCGCCAGCAGCTTGAGGACAGGGGCCGAAGAAAAACTGTTTTTT. Translated, it gives CASSLRTGAEEKLFF.

The chain uses TRBV6-6 and TRBJ2-5; 7 positions match TRBD1. The CDR3 runs to 13 residues. The trim removed 7 bases at V and 2 bases at J, leaving 4 bases unmatched. CDR1 is MNHNY and CDR2 is SVGAGI in the germline V gene (reference sequence). The CDR3 spells CASTRQGQETQYF. The CDR3, as DNA: TGTGCCAGCACTCGACAGGGACAAGAGACCCAGTACTTC.

The V gene is TRBV6-1, the J gene TRBJ2-2; 8 positions agree with TRBD1. This CDR3 comprises 15 residues. V lost 8 bases to trimming and J lost 4 bases; unmatched junction nucleotides: 9. In germline, CDR1 is MNHNS, CDR2 SASEGT. CDR3 sequence reads: CASVQGQGGTGELFF. Written as DNA, the CDR3 is TGTGCCAGCGTCCAAGGACAGGGCGGCACCGGGGAGCTGTTTTTT.

The genes are TRBV27 and TRBJ2-5; TRBD1 might be the D (5 bases). Germline CDR1 is MNHEY and CDR2 is SMNVEV (reference sequence). The CDR3 runs to 17 residues. The V and J ends lost 1 base and 5 bases respectively, with 20 bases between them. CDR3 protein: CASSLLSVSPGRETQYF. DNA for the CDR3: TGTGCCAGCAGTTTATTGTCTGTCTCTCCAGGGCGGGAGACCCAGTACTTC.

The chain employs TRBV28 and TRBJ2-5, with D perhaps matching TRBD1 (6 bases). V dropped 2 bases and J dropped 3 bases, with 10 bases sitting between them. This CDR3 comprises 14 residues. CDR1 and CDR2 from the germline V gene are MDHEN and SYDVKM. CDR3 in DNA: TGTGCCAGCAGTTTACCCGGACAGAAAGAGACCCAGTACTTC. Protein product: CASSLPGQKETQYF.

The chain is built from TRBV18 and TRBJ1-3, with D maybe TRBD1 (5 bases). Germline V lookup: CDR1 KGHSH, CDR2 LQKENI. The CDR3 length is 16 residues. V lost 2 bases to trimming and J lost 0 bases, with 11 bases between them. CDR3 region: CASSPSGTASGNTIYF. DNA for the CDR3: TGTGCCAGCTCACCATCAGGGACGGCCTCTGGAAACACCATATATTTT.

The V gene is TRBV7-3, the J gene TRBJ2-7, with 10 nucleotides matching TRBD1. CDR1 and CDR2 from the germline V gene are SGHTA and FQGTGA. The V and J ends lost 5 bases and 6 bases, in that order; junction bases with no gene match: 7. This CDR3 has 14 residues. In DNA form, the CDR3 reads TGTGCCAGCAGCACCAGACAGGGGGCGGGCGAGCAGTACTTC. Its translation is CASSTRQGAGEQYF.

This rearrangement joins TRBV7-2 to TRBJ2-3; possibly TRBD2 for D (5 bases). The CDR3 has 14 amino acids. The germline V gene has CDR1 SGHTA and CDR2 FQGNSA. The ends were cut back, 4 bases at V and 0 bases at J, with 8 bases in the middle. As DNA, the CDR3 is TGTGCCAGCAGCTCCCGGACTAGCACAGATACGCAGTATTTT. The encoded protein is CASSSRTSTDTQYF.

J is TRBJ2-5 and V is TRBV27, with 10 positions matching TRBD2. Germline V CDR1 and CDR2: MNHEY, SMNVEV (reference sequence). The V gene end was trimmed by 2 bases and the J gene end by 0 bases; junction bases not matched to a gene: 6. The CDR3 contains 17 residues. The CDR3 DNA reads TGTGCCAGCAGTTTAAACTCAGCGGGAGGGAACCAAGAGACCCAGTACTTC. It codes for CASSLNSAGGNQETQYF.

This chain connects TRBV6-1 to TRBJ1-5, with no clear D. The CDR3 is 16 residues long. Germline CDR1 is MNHNS and CDR2 is SASEGT. Between the trimmed V and J ends, which lost 3 bases and 1 base, there was a span of 13 bases. CDR3 loop: CASSDRQVGSNQPQHF. CDR3 nucleotides: TGTGCCAGCAGTGACAGGCAGGTTGGGAGCAATCAGCCCCAGCATTTT.

In this sample, this clone turned up a few times. The V call is TRBV29-1, the J call TRBJ1-1; D ambiguous. This CDR3 comprises 12 residues. V lost 3 bases and J 3 bases, leaving 8 bases between the germline ends. Germline loops: CDR1 SQVTM, CDR2 ANQGSEA. CDR3 nucleotide sequence: TGCAGCGTTGAGGTGAGGGACACTGAAGCTTTCTTT. As protein: CSVEVRDTEAFF.